What follows is one T cell receptor beta chain and its context. The method was immunoSEQ multiplex PCR; TCRdb's version includes in-frame clones alone and lacks a portion of them. The sample yields about 99,000 clones, about 90% seen once. This specimen belongs to a study of T cell responses to AZD1222 COVID-19 vaccine. Germline V CDR1 and CDR2: MNHEY, SVGAGI. The ends were cut back, 5 bases at V and 14 bases at J, with 19 bases in the middle. There are 13 residues in the CDR3. The chain recombines TRBV6-5 with TRBJ2-1, with D perhaps TRBD2 (6 bases). The sequences come from peripheral blood, collected on day 0 of AZD1222 vaccination. The TCR originated in an adult in good health. The CDR3 sequence: CASSRIPREDEFF. For the CDR3, the DNA is TGTGCCAGCAGTCGGATCCCCAGGGAGGATGAGTTCTTC.